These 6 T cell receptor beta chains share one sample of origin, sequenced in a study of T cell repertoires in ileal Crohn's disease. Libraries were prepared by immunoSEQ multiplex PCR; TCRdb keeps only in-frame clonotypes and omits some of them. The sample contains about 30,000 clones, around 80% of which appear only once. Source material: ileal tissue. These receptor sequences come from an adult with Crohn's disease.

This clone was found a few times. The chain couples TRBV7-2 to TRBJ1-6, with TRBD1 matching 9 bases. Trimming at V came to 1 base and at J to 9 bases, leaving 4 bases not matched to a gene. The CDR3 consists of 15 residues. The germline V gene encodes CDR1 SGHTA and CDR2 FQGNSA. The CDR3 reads CASSLEQGASSPLHF. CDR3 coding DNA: TGTGCCAGCAGCTTAGAACAGGGGGCAAGTTCACCCCTCCACTTT.

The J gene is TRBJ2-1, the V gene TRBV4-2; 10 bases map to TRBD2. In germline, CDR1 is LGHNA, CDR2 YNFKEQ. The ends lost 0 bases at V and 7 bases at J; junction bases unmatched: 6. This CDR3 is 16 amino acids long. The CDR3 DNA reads TGTGCCAGCAGCCAAGACTCTAGCGGGGGAGGAAATGAGCAGTTCTTC. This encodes CASSQDSSGGGNEQFF.

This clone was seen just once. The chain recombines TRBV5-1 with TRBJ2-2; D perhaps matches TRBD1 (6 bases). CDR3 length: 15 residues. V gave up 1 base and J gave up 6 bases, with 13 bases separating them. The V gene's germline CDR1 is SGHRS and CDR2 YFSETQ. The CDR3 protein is CASSLYQGYAGELFF. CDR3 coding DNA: TGCGCCAGCAGCTTGTATCAGGGGTACGCCGGGGAGCTGTTTTTT.

CDR3 coding DNA: TGTGCCAGCAGCACCTGGGACAGGGCGGGAACTGAAGCTTTCTTT. Translated, it gives CASSTWDRAGTEAFF. The chain links TRBV7-2 to TRBJ1-1, with 9 nucleotides matching TRBD1. V gave up 5 bases and J gave up 5 bases; unmatched junction bases: 9. The CDR3 consists of 15 residues. Germline V gene data show CDR1 as SGHTA and CDR2 as FQGNSA.

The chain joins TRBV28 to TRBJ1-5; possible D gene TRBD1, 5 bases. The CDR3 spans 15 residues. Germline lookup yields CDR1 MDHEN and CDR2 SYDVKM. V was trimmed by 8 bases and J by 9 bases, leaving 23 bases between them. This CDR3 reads CASGVGDRSSWPQHF. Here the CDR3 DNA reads TGTGCCAGCGGGGTGGGTGACAGAAGTTCTTGGCCCCAGCATTTT.

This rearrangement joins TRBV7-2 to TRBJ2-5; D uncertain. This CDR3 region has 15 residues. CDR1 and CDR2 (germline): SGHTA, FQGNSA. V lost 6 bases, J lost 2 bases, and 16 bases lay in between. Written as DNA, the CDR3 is TGTGCCAGCAGACCGACACCAAACCCTCAAGAGACCCAGTACTTC. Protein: CASRPTPNPQETQYF.